These 4 T cell receptor beta chains were all obtained from the same sample, sequenced in a study of blood T cell repertoires in COVID-19. Sequenced by immunoSEQ multiplex PCR; TCRdb stores in-frame clones only, minus some. The data contain hundreds of thousands of clones, less than 90% of them singletons. Sequenced material: peripheral blood. The origin of the receptors is a man in his forties with acute or convalescent COVID-19.

CDR3 amino acids: CASIQIRREFRAFF. In DNA form, the CDR3 reads TGTGCCAGCATCCAGATCCGCCGGGAATTTCGAGCTTTCTTT. The gene calls are TRBV28 and TRBJ1-1, with no clear D. Trimming took 7 bases from V and 10 from J, leaving 22 bases between them. Germline V gene lookup returns CDR1 MDHEN and CDR2 SYDVKM. CDR3 size: 14 residues.

The chain uses TRBV14 and TRBJ2-2; 8 nucleotides align to TRBD2. V was clipped by 4 bases and J by 10 bases; unmatched bases: 8. Germline V CDR1 and CDR2: SGHDN, FVKESK. The CDR3 spans 14 residues. CDR3 protein: CASSRGGSGLELFF. CDR3 DNA: TGTGCCAGCAGCCGCGGGGGGAGCGGGCTGGAGCTGTTTTTT.

The chain recombines TRBV7-6 with TRBJ1-2; D unclear. CDR1 is SGHVS, CDR2 FNYEAQ, per germline. This CDR3 has 13 amino acids. Trimming removed 5 bases from V and 0 bases from J, with 7 bases in between. For the CDR3, the DNA is TGTGCCAGCAGCCCGACACCTAACTATGGCTACACCTTC. It specifies CASSPTPNYGYTF. The complete variable domain, with remaining parts taken from reference TRBV7-6 and TRBJ1-2, reads GAGVSQSPRYKVTKRGQDVALRCDPISGHVSLYWYRQALGQGPEFLTYFNYEAQQDKSGLPNDRFSAERPEGSISTLTIQRTEQRDSAMYRCASSPTPNYGYTFGSGTRLTVV.

The V gene is TRBV6-2 or TRBV6-3, the J gene TRBJ2-1, with D tentatively TRBD2 (5 bases). The CDR3 runs to 12 residues. V was pared by 1 base and J by 8 bases, with 6 bases between. Per germline, CDR1 MNHEY and CDR2 SVGEGT. The CDR3 loop reads CASSYWRDEQFF. The CDR3 DNA reads TGTGCCAGCAGTTACTGGCGGGATGAGCAGTTCTTC.